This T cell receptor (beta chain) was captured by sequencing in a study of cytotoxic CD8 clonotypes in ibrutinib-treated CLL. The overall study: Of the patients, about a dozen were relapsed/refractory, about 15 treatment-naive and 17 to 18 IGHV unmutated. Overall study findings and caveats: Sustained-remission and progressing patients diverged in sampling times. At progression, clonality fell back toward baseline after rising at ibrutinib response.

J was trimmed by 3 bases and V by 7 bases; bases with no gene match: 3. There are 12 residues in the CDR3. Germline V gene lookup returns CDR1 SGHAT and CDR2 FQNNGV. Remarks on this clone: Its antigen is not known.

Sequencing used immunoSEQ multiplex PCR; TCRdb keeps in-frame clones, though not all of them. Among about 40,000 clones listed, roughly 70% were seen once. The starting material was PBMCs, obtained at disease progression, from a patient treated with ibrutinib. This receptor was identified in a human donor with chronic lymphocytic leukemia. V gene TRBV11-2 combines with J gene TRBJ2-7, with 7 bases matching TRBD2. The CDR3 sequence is CASTGLGYEQYF. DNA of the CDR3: TGTGCCAGCACCGGACTAGGCTACGAGCAGTACTTC.